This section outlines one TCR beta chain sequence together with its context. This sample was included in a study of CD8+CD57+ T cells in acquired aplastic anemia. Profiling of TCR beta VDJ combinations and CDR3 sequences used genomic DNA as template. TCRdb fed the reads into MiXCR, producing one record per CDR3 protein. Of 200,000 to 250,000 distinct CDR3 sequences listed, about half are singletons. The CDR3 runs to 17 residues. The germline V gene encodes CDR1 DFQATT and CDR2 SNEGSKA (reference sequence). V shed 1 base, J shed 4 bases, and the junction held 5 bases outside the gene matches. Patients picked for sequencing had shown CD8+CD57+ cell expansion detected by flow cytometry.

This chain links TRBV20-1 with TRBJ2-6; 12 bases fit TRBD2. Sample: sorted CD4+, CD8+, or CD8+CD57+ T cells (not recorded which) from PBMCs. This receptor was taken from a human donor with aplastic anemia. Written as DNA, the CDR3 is TGCAGTGCTAGAGCCCTAGGGACTAGCGGGGGGGCCAACGTCCTGACTTTC. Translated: CSARALGTSGGANVLTF.